This entry lists 10 T cell receptor beta chains sequenced from one sample in a study of shared clonotypes between healthy human individuals. Measured with immunoSEQ multiplex PCR; TCRdb has only the in-frame clones, and not every one. The sample includes 950,000 to 1,100,000 clones, approximately 72% of them seen just once. The material sequenced was memory CD4+ T cells sorted from blood. As for subset: CD45RA-negative fraction. These receptors were obtained from a young man in good health.

The V call is TRBV19, the J call TRBJ1-6, with TRBD1 matching over 8 bases. The V and J ends lost 9 bases and 7 bases, in that order; junction bases with no gene match: 14. Germline V gene sequence: CDR1 LNHDA, CDR2 SQIVND (reference sequence). The CDR3 has 16 residues. The CDR3 coding sequence is TGTGCCAGCAGACACCCGACAGGGGAGGGGAATTCACCCCTCCACTTT. This translates into CASRHPTGEGNSPLHF.

Comments on this clone: Relative to the germline gene, one junction end is altered; a read error may explain this. This chain uses TRBV4-1 with TRBJ2-3; D possibly corresponds to TRBD1 (6 bases). The CDR3 runs 15 residues. Germline V lookup: CDR1 MGHRA, CDR2 YSYEKL. The CDR3 DNA sequence: TGCGCCAGCTGCCAGACAGGTGTTTTTACAGATACGCAGTATTTT. Its translation: CASCQTGVFTDTQYF.

V gene TRBV5-1 combines with J gene TRBJ2-5; D not certain. Germline-derived CDR1 and CDR2 are SGHRS and YFSETQ. The CDR3 is made up of 16 amino acids. The V and J ends lost 0 bases and 4 bases respectively, with 16 bases between them. The DNA for the CDR3 is TGCGCCAGCAGCTTGGCTGGAGACTGGTGGGGAGAGACCCAGTACTTC. Translating gives CASSLAGDWWGETQYF.

The chain recombines TRBV5-1 with TRBJ2-7, with 10 bases fitting TRBD2. Germline V CDR1 and CDR2: SGHRS, YFSETQ. CDR3 length equals 15 residues. The V segment lost 4 bases and the J segment 0 bases; nucleotides outside the gene matches: 4. CDR3 sequence reads: CASSVAGGSSYEQYF. Written as DNA, the CDR3 is TGCGCCAGCAGCGTAGCGGGGGGCAGCTCCTACGAGCAGTACTTC. Based on the CDR3 plus reference TRBV5-1 and TRBJ2-7, the full variable domain is KAGVTQTPRYLIKTRGQQVTLSCSPISGHRSVSWYQQTPGQGLQFLFEYFSETQRNKGNFPGRFSGRQFSNSRSEMNVSTLELGDSALYLCASSVAGGSSYEQYFGPGTRLTVT.

V usage is TRBV6-6 and J usage is TRBJ2-1, with D perhaps matching TRBD1 or TRBD2 (5 bases each). V was trimmed by 6 bases and J by 4 bases, leaving 16 bases between them. The CDR3 covers 15 residues. Germline CDR1 reads MNHNY; CDR2 reads SVGAGI (reference sequence). CDR3 protein: CASSTGTKLYNEQFF. The DNA of the CDR3 is TGTGCCAGCAGCACCGGGACCAAACTTTACAATGAGCAGTTCTTC.

The V call is TRBV11-2, the J call TRBJ2-2, with D possibly matching TRBD1 (6 bases). Trimming took 1 base from V and 6 from J, leaving 12 bases between them. From germline, CDR1 is SGHAT and CDR2 FQNNGV. The CDR3 has 15 amino acids. The DNA for the CDR3 is TGTGCCAGCAGCTTAGTCGCTGGGGGCGCCGGGGAGCTGTTTTTT. Protein: CASSLVAGGAGELFF. The full variable domain, in which reference TRBV11-2 and TRBJ2-2 provide the parts outside the CDR3, is EAGVAQSPRYKIIEKRQSVAFWCNPISGHATLYWYQQILGQGPKLLIQFQNNGVVDDSQLPKDRFSAERLKGVDSTLKIQPAKLEDSAVYLCASSLVAGGAGELFFGEGSRLTVL.

On this clone itself: The same CDR3 is also encoded by other DNA sequences in this sample. In DNA form, the CDR3 reads TGCGCCAGCAGCCAAGGGACGGCAGGAAACACCATATATTTT. It is translated as CASSQGTAGNTIYF. The chain has TRBV4-3 and TRBJ1-3; D is undetermined. V gave up 1 base and J gave up 4 bases, with 8 bases separating them. Per the germline V gene, CDR1 is LGHNA and CDR2 is YSLEER. The CDR3 covers 14 residues.

The chain combines TRBV7-8 with TRBJ1-2; 10 bases map to TRBD1. Germline lookup yields CDR1 SGHVS and CDR2 FQNEAQ. Trimming took 4 bases from V and 6 from J; bases not matched to a gene: 5. The CDR3 consists of 14 residues. This CDR3 reads CASSWTGGGDGYTF. Written as DNA, the CDR3 is TGTGCCAGCAGCTGGACAGGGGGGGGTGATGGCTACACCTTC. Using reference TRBV7-8 and TRBJ1-2 for the parts outside the CDR3, the full variable domain is GAGVSQSPRYKVAKRGQDVALRCDPISGHVSLFWYQQALGQGPEFLTYFQNEAQLDKSGLPSDRFFAERPEGSVSTLKIQRTQQEDSAVYLCASSWTGGGDGYTFGSGTRLTVV.

The genes are TRBV13 and TRBJ2-3, with TRBD1 matching 10 bases. CDR3 length: 15 residues. V shed 5 bases, J shed 3 bases, and the junction held 5 bases outside the gene matches. Germline-derived CDR1 and CDR2 are PRHDT and FYEKMQ (reference sequence). For the CDR3, the DNA is TGTGCCAGCAGCCTCGACAGGGGGCAGACAGATACGCAGTATTTT. Its protein is CASSLDRGQTDTQYF. Full variable domain (rest looked up from reference TRBV13 and TRBJ2-3): AAGVIQSPRHLIKEKRETATLKCYPIPRHDTVYWYQQGPGQDPQFLISFYEKMQSDKGSIPDRFSAQQFSDYHSELNMSSLELGDSALYFCASSLDRGQTDTQYFGPGTRLTVL.

The rearrangement joins TRBV2 to TRBJ2-3; D is unclear. V lost 4 bases, J lost 0 bases, and 8 bases lay in between. This CDR3 spans 14 amino acids. The germline CDR1 and CDR2 sequences are SNHLY and FYNNEI. CDR3 in DNA: TGTGCCAGCAGTGGCGGCCTTAGCACAGATACGCAGTATTTT. It yields the protein CASSGGLSTDTQYF.